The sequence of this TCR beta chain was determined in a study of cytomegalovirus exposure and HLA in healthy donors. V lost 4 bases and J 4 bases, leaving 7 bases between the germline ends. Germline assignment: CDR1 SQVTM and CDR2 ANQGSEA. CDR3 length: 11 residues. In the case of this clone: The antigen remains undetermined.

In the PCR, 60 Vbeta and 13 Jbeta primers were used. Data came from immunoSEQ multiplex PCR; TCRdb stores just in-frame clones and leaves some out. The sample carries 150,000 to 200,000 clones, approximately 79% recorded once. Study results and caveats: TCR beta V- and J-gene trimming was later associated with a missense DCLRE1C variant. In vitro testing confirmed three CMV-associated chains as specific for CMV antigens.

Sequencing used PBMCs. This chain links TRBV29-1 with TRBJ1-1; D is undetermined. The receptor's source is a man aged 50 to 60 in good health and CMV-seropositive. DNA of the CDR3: TGCAGCGTTGGGCAAAGCACTGAAGCTTTCTTT. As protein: CSVGQSTEAFF.